This T cell receptor beta chain stems from a study of radiotherapy plus CTLA-4 blockade in lung cancer. Looking at the study overall: Around 18% of enrolled patients responded objectively, and about 30% had disease control. General observations from the study: Increased serum interferon-beta after radiation also reportedly predicted response strongly. Blood TCR clones of tumor origin expanded after radiotherapy plus ipilimumab.

Germline V CDR1 and CDR2: SGDLS, YYNGEE. This CDR3 spans 14 amino acids. With 4 bases clipped from V and 3 bases from J, the junction kept 4 bases outside the gene matches. Assay: immunoSEQ multiplex PCR; the TCRdb copy retains only in-frame clones and omits some. Among tens of thousands of clones, 70% to 90% were seen once, and the ten largest hold around 0.87%. CTLA-4 blockade with ipilimumab, together with focal radiation, was given to patients with chemo-refractory metastatic non-small-cell lung cancer. In regard to this clone: Its target is not known.

This chain connects TRBV9 to TRBJ2-1, with 7 bases fitting TRBD2. This TCR came from a human donor with non-small cell lung cancer who had stable disease on radiotherapy plus ipilimumab. The input for sequencing was peripheral blood, taken from a patient treated with radiotherapy plus ipilimumab. As DNA, the CDR3 is TGTGCCAGCAGCATAAGCGGGAACTACAATGAGCAGTTCTTC. This translates into CASSISGNYNEQFF.